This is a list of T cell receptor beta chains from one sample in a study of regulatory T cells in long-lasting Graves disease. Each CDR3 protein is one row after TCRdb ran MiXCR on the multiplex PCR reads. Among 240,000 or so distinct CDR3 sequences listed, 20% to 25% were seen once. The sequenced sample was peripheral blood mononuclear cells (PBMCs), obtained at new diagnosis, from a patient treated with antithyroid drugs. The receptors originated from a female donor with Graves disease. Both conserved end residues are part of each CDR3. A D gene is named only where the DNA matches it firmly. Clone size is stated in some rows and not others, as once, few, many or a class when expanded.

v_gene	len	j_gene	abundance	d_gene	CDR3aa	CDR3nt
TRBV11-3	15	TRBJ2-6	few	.	CASSFWGSGANVLTF	TGTGCCAGCAGCTTTTGGGGGTCTGGGGCCAACGTCCTGACTTTC
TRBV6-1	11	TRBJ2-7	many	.	CASSRTHEQYF	TGTGCCAGCAGTAGGACCCACGAGCAGTACTTC
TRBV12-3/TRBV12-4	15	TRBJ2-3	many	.	CASSYRYLSTDTQYF	TGTGCCAGCAGTTACAGGTACCTAAGCACAGATACGCAGTATTTT
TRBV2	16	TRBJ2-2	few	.	CASSGVVQTNTGELLF	TGTGCCAGCAGTGGCGTAGTCCAGACGAACACCGGGGAGCTGCTTTTT
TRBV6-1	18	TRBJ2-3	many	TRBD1	CASSPGQGAVPLRYTQYF	TGTGCCAGCAGTCCGGGACAGGGGGCAGTCCCGTTGAGGTATACGCAGTATTTT
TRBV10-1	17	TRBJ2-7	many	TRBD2	CASRPGLAGSGEDEQYF	TGCGCCAGCAGGCCGGGACTAGCGGGAAGCGGAGAAGACGAGCAGTACTTC
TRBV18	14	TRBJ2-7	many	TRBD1	CASSPSGTEYEQYF	TGTGCCAGCTCACCTTCCGGGACAGAATACGAGCAGTACTTC
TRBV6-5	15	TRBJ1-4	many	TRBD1	CASSKSTGEYEKLFF	TGTGCCAGCAGTAAATCGACAGGGGAGTATGAAAAACTGTTTTTT
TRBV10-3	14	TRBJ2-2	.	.	CAIRNDQTTGELFF	TGTGCCATCCGTAATGATCAGACGACCGGGGAGCTGTTTTTT
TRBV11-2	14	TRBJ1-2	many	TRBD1	CASSLGDRTYGYTF	TGTGCCAGCAGCTTAGGGGACAGAACCTATGGCTACACCTTC
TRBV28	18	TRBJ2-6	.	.	CASSVTARRISGANVLTF	TGTGCCAGCAGCGTTACTGCCAGGAGGATTTCTGGGGCCAACGTCCTGACTTTC
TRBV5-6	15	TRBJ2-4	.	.	CASSFGRVAKNIQYF	TGTGCCAGCAGCTTTGGAAGAGTAGCCAAAAACATTCAGTACTTC
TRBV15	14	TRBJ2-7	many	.	CATSPRPPGNEQYF	TGTGCCACCAGCCCCCGACCCCCGGGCAACGAGCAGTACTTC
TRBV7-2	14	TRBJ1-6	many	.	CASSLASQNSPLHF	TGTGCCAGCAGCTTAGCGTCGCAGAATTCACCCCTCCACTTT
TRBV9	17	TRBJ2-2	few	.	CASTQGVGTTNTGELFF	TGTGCCAGCACCCAGGGAGTCGGGACCACGAACACCGGGGAGCTGTTTTTT
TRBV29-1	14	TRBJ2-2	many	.	CSVGGTGNTGELFF	TGCAGCGTTGGGGGGACTGGGAACACCGGGGAGCTGTTTTTT
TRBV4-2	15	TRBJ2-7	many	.	CASSPRDGDTYEQYF	TGTGCCAGCAGCCCCCGAGACGGCGATACCTACGAGCAGTACTTC